The rows below give T cell receptor beta chains drawn from one sample of a study of technical replicates of blood from a few donors. Produced via immunoSEQ multiplex PCR; TCRdb's table is partial and in-frame only. The data show roughly 85,000 clones, 90% to 95% seen once. The material sequenced was T cells isolated from PBMCs. These TCRs come from a human donor in good health. Each CDR3 is given with its conserved first and last residue. Each record gives: V gene, clone size, J gene, D gene, CDR3 DNA, CDR3 protein. The D gene is left open where the match is weak. Size tells how often a clone was seen (once, few, many) or the class of an expanded clone, and some rows leave it out.

v_call: TRBV6-5; clone_size: -; j_call: TRBJ2-7; d_call: -; cdr3_nt: TGTGCCAGCAGTTCCGTCTACGAGCAGTACTTC; cdr3_aa: CASSSVYEQYF
v_call: TRBV30; clone_size: -; j_call: TRBJ2-3; d_call: -; cdr3_nt: TGTGCCTGGAGTTCCTTGGGGGGAGTTTGGACAGATACGCAGTATTTT; cdr3_aa: CAWSSLGGVWTDTQYF
v_call: TRBV28; clone_size: -; j_call: TRBJ1-4; d_call: -; cdr3_nt: TGTGCCAGCAGTTTGGTTGGTTTGCGAGGGGGAAAACTGTTTTTT; cdr3_aa: CASSLVGLRGGKLFF
v_call: TRBV2; clone_size: -; j_call: TRBJ1-1; d_call: -; cdr3_nt: TGTGCCAGCAGTGACAATTTGGCAGTAATTGCTGAAGCTTTCTTT; cdr3_aa: CASSDNLAVIAEAFF
v_call: TRBV9; clone_size: once; j_call: TRBJ2-3; d_call: TRBD2; cdr3_nt: TGTGCCAGCAGCGTAGGTTTAGCGGGGGGCATATCAGGTACGCAGTATTTT; cdr3_aa: CASSVGLAGGISGTQYF
v_call: TRBV2; clone_size: -; j_call: TRBJ2-2; d_call: TRBD2; cdr3_nt: TGTGCCAGCAGTCGGGGGGGAGGTACCGGGGAGCTGTTTTTT; cdr3_aa: CASSRGGGTGELFF
v_call: TRBV27; clone_size: once; j_call: TRBJ2-7; d_call: TRBD1; cdr3_nt: TGTGCCAGCAGACCCTCCGGGACAGTCACCTACGAGCAGTACTTC; cdr3_aa: CASRPSGTVTYEQYF
v_call: TRBV28; clone_size: -; j_call: TRBJ1-3; d_call: -; cdr3_nt: TGTGCCAGCAGATCCCCAGGGGCCAGGTCTGGAAACACCATATATTTT; cdr3_aa: CASRSPGARSGNTIYF
v_call: TRBV18; clone_size: -; j_call: TRBJ1-6; d_call: -; cdr3_nt: TGTGCCAGCTCCCCCATTTATCAGTCTGATAATTCACCCCTCCACTTT; cdr3_aa: CASSPIYQSDNSPLHF
v_call: TRBV7-9; clone_size: -; j_call: TRBJ2-1; d_call: TRBD1; cdr3_nt: TGTGCCAGCAGCTTAGGAGGGACAGCCAATGAGCAGTTCTTC; cdr3_aa: CASSLGGTANEQFF
v_call: TRBV10-1; clone_size: -; j_call: TRBJ2-7; d_call: -; cdr3_nt: TGCGCCAGCAGGGGGCCCGAGGGGGACGAGCAGTACTTC; cdr3_aa: CASRGPEGDEQYF
v_call: TRBV5-5; clone_size: -; j_call: TRBJ2-1; d_call: -; cdr3_nt: TGTGCCAGCAGCACGGACAGAACGGTTAACAATGAGCAGTTCTTC; cdr3_aa: CASSTDRTVNNEQFF
v_call: TRBV5-4; clone_size: -; j_call: TRBJ2-3; d_call: TRBD1; cdr3_nt: TGTGCCAGCAGCTCACGGACAGGGAGCACAGATACGCAGTATTTT; cdr3_aa: CASSSRTGSTDTQYF